This record concerns one TCR beta chain sequence. The germline V gene has CDR1 SNHLY and CDR2 FYNNEI. The CDR3 spans 13 residues. The V end was cut by 2 bases, the J end by 8 bases, with 12 bases between. These data are taken from a study of blood T cell repertoires in COVID-19. Study background: Samples of COVID-19 (acute and convalescent) were obtained from the United States, Italy and Spain. The cDNA or gDNA used as material had been derived from T cells, B-cell-depleted T cells, or PBMCs.

Study processing details: The authors estimated nucleated cell counts from reference gene primer amplification. The method was immunoSEQ multiplex PCR; TCRdb's version includes in-frame clones alone and lacks a portion of them. Clone size and V and J calls were adopted from that table, with D and trimming inferred from the DNA. The sample includes 150,000 to 200,000 clones, roughly nine tenths seen only once; the top ten take 15% to 20%. The source is a man in his sixties with active or convalescent COVID-19. The source material was peripheral blood. This rearrangement joins TRBV2 to TRBJ1-2, with D perhaps TRBD1 (5 bases). The CDR3 coding sequence is TGTGCCAGCAGTGAATCGGGGGAGGAAGGCTACACCTTC. Residues: CASSESGEEGYTF.